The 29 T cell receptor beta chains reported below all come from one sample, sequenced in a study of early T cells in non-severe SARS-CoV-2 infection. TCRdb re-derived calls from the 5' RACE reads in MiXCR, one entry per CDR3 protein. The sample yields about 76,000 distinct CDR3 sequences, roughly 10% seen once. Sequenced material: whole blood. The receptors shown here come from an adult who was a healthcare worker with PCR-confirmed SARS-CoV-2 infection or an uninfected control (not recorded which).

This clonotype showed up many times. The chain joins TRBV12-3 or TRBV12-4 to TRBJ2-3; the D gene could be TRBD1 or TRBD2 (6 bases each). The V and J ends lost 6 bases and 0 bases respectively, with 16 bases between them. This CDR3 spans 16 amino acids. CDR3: CASSPEGDASTDTQYF. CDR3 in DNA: TGTGCCAGCAGCCCGGAGGGGGATGCTAGCACAGATACGCAGTATTTT.

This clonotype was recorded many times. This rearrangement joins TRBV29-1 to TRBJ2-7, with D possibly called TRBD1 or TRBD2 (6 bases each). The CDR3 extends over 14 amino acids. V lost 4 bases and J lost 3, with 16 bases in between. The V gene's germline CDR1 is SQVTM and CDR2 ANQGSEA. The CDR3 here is CSVGPPGAGYEQYF. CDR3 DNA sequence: TGCAGCGTTGGTCCCCCGGGGGCGGGCTACGAGCAGTACTTC.

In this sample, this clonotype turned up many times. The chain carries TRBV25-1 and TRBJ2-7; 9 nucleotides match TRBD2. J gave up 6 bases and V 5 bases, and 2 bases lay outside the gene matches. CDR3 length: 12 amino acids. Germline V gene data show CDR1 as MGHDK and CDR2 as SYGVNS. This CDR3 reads CASSSGGSEQYF. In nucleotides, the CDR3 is TGTGCCAGCAGTAGCGGGGGGTCCGAGCAGTACTTC.

CDR3 sequence (DNA): TGTGCCAGCAAGAGGGGCGCGAGCACCGGGGAGCTGTTTTTT. Translating it yields CASKRGASTGELFF. The V and J genes are TRBV7-2 and TRBJ2-2; tentatively, D is TRBD1 or TRBD2 (5 bases each). V lost 7 bases and J lost 4, with 13 bases in between. CDR3 length: 14 residues. CDR1 SGHTA and CDR2 FQGNSA come from the germline V gene.

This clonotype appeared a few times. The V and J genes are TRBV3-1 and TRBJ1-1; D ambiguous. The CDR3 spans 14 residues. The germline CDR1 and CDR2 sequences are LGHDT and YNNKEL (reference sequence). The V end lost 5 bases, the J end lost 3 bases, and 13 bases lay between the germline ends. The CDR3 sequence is CASSKQVRDTEAFF. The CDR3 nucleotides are TGTGCCAGCAGCAAACAAGTCAGAGACACTGAAGCTTTCTTT.

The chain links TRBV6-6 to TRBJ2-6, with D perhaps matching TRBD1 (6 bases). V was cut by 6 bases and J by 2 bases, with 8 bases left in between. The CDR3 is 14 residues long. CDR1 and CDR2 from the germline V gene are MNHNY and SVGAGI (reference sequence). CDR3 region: CASRAGAGANVLTF. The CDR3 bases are TGTGCCAGCAGGGCAGGGGCTGGGGCCAACGTCCTGACTTTC.

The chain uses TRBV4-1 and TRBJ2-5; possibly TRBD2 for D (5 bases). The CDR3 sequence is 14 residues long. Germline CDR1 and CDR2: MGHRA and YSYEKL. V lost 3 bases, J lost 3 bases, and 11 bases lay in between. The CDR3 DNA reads TGCGCCAGCAGCCAGAGAACTAGTGAAGAGACCCAGTACTTC. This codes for CASSQRTSEETQYF.

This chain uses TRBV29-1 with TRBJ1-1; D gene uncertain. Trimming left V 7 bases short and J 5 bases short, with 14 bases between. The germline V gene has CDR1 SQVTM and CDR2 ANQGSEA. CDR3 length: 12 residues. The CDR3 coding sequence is TGCAGCGGTGGACTACGAGGGACTGAAGCTTTCTTT. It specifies CSGGLRGTEAFF. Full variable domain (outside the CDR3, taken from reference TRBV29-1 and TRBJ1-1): SAVISQKPSRDICQRGTSLTIQCQVDSQVTMMFWYRQQPGQSLTLIATANQGSEATYESGFVIDKFPISRPNLTFSTLTVSNMSPEDSSIYLCSGGLRGTEAFFGQGTRLTVV.

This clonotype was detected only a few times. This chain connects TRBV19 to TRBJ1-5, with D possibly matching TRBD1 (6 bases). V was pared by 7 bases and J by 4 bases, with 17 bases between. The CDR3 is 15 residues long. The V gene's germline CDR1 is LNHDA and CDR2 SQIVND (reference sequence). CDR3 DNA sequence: TGTGCCAGTAACGCTCGGGGGGCACCTAATCAGCCCCAGCATTTT. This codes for CASNARGAPNQPQHF.

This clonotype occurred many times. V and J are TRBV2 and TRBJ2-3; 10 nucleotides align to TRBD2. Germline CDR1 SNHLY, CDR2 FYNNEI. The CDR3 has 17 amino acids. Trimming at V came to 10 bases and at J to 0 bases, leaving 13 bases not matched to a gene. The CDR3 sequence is CANRLGKRGGSTDTQYF. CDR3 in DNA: TGTGCCAACCGACTGGGGAAGCGGGGGGGAAGCACAGATACGCAGTATTTT.

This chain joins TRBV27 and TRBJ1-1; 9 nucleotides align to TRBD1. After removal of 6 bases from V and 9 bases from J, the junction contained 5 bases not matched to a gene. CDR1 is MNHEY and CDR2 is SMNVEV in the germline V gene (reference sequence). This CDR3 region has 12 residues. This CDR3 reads CASRADRGKAFF. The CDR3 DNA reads TGTGCCAGCAGGGCGGACAGGGGAAAAGCTTTCTTT.

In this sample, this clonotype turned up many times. The CDR3 loop reads CASSLGTGNQPQHF. The CDR3 DNA follows: TGCGCCAGCAGCTTGGGGACAGGCAATCAGCCCCAGCATTTT. The chain recombines TRBV5-1 with TRBJ1-5, with TRBD1 as a possible D gene (6 bases). The CDR3 sequence is 14 residues long. The V end lost 0 bases, the J end lost 2 bases, and 6 bases lay between the germline ends. CDR1 and CDR2 from the germline V gene are SGHRS and YFSETQ.

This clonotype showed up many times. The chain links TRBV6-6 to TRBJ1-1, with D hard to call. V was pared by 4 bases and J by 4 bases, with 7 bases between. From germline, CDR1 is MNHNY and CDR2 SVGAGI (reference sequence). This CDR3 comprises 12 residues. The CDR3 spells CASSFRPTEAFF. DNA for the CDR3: TGTGCCAGCAGTTTCCGGCCCACTGAAGCTTTCTTT.

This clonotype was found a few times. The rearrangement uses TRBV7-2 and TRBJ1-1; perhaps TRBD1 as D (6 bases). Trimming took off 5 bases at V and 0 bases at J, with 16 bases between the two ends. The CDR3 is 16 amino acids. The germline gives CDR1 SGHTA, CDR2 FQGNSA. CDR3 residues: CASSRASGHMNTEAFF. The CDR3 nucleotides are TGTGCCAGCAGCCGGGCTTCGGGACATATGAACACTGAAGCTTTCTTT.

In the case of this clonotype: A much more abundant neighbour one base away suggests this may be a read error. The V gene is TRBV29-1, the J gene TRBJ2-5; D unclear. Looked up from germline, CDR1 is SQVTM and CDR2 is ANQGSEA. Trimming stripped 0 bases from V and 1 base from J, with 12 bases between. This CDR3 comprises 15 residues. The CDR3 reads CSVEDGRCGQETQYF. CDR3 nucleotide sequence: TGCAGCGTTGAAGACGGTCGGTGTGGCCAAGAGACCCAGTACTTC.

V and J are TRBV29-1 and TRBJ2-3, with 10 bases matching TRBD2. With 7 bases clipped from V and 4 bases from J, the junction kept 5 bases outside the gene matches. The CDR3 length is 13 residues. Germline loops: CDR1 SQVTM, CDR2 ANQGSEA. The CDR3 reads CSATGLAADTQYF. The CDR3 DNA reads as TGCAGCGCGACCGGACTAGCGGCAGATACGCAGTATTTT.

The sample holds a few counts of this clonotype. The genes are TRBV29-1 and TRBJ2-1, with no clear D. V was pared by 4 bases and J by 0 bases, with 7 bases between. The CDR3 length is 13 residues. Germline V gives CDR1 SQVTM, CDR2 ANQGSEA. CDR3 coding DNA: TGCAGCGTTGCTCCTAGCTCCTACAATGAGCAGTTCTTC. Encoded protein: CSVAPSSYNEQFF.

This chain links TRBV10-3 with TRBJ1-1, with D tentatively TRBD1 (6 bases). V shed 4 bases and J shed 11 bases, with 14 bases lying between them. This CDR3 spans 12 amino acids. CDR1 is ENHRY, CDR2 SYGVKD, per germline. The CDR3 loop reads CAISGRGGVAFF. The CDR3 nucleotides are TGTGCCATCAGTGGAAGGGGGGGCGTCGCTTTCTTT.

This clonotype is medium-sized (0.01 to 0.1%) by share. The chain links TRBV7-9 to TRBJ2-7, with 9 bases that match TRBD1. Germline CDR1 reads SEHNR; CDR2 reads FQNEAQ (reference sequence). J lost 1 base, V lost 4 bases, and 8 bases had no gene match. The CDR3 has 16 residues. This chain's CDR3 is CASSSRDRDKSYEQYF. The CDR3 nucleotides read TGTGCCAGCAGCTCGCGGGACAGGGATAAGTCCTACGAGCAGTACTTC.

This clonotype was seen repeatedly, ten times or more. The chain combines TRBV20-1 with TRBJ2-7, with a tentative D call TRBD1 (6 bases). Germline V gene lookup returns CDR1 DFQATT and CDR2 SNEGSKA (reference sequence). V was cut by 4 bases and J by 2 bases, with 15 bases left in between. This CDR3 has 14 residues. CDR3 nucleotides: TGCAGTGCTACTCCGGGACACCGACCCTACGAGCAGTACTTC. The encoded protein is CSATPGHRPYEQYF.

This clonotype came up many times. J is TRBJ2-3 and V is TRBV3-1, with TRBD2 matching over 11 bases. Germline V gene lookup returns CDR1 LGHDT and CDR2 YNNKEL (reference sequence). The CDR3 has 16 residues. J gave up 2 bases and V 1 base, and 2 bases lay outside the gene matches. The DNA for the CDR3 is TGTGCCAGCAGCCAAGCTAGCGGGGGGCTCACAGATACGCAGTATTTT. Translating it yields CASSQASGGLTDTQYF.

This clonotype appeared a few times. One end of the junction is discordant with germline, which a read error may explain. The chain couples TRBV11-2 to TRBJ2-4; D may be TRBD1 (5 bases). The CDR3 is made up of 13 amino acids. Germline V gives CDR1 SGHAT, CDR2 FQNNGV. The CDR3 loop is CASSFDSKTIQYF. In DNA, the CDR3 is TGTGCCAGCAGTTTCGACAGCAAAACCATTCAGTACTTC.

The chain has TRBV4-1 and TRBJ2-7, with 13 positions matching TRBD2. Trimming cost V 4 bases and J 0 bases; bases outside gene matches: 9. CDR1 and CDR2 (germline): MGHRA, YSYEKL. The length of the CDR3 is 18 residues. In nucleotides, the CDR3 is TGCGCCAGCAGCCCACGGACTAGCGGGGGCCTTAGCTCCTACGAGCAGTACTTC. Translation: CASSPRTSGGLSSYEQYF.

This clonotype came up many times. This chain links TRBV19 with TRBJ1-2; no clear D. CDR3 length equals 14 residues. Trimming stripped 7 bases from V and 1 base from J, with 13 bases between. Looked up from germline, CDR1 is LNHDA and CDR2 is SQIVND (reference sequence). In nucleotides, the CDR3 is TGTGCCAGTAATACGGACGGCGGTAACTATGGCTACACCTTC. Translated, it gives CASNTDGGNYGYTF.

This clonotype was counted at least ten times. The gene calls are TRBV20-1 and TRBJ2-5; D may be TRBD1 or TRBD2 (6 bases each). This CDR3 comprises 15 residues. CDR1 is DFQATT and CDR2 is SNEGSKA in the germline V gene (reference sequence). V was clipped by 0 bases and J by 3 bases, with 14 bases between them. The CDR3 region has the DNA TGCAGTGCTAGAGATGTGGGGGGCCTCAAAGAGACCCAGTACTTC. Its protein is CSARDVGGLKETQYF.

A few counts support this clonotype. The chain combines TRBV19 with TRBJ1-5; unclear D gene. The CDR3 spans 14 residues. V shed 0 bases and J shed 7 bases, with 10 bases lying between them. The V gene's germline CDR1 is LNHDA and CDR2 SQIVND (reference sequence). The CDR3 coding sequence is TGTGCCAGTAGTATAGATGGTTGGAGGCAGCCCCAGCATTTT. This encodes CASSIDGWRQPQHF.

CDR3 nucleotide sequence: TGTGCCAGCAGTGAAGGGACTAGCGGGGGGCCCGTTACAGATACGCAGTATTTT. It codes for CASSEGTSGGPVTDTQYF. The chain employs TRBV2 and TRBJ2-3, with 14 bases that match TRBD2. Per the germline V gene, CDR1 is SNHLY and CDR2 is FYNNEI. Germline trimming cut 1 base from V and 3 bases from J; bases unmatched to any gene: 6. This CDR3 comprises 18 residues.

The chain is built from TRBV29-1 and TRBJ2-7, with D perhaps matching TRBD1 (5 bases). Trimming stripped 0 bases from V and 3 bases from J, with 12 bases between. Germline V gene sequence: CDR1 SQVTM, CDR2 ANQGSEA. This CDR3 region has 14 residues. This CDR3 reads CSVEDPGRDYEQYF. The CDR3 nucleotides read TGCAGCGTTGAAGATCCGGGCAGGGACTACGAGCAGTACTTC.

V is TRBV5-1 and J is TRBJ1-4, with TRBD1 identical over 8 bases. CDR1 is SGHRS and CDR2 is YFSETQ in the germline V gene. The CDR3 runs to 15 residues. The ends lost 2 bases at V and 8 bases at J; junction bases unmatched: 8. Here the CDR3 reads CASSLTGQGGEKLFF. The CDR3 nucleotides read TGCGCCAGCAGCTTAACTGGACAGGGAGGGGAAAAACTGTTTTTT.